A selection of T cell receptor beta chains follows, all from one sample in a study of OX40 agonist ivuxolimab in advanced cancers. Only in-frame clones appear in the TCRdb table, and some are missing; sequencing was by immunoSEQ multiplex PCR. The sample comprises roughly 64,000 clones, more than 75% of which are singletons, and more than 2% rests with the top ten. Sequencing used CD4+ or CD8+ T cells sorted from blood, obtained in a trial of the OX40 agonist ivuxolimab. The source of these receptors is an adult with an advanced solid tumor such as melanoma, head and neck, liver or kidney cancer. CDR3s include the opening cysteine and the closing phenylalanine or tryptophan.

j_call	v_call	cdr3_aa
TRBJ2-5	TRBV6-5	CASRRGRQGVLYF
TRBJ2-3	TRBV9	CASSVGTDTQYF
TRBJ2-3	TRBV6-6	CASNPTDTDTQYF
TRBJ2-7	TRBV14	CASSPSGTVYEQYF
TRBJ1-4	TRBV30	CAWSPGQGNEKLFF
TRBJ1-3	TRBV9	CASSVEENTIYF
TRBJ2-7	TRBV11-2	CASSHRDGGDNEQYF
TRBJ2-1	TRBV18	CASSLTTSGYNEQFF
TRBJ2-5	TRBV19	CASSIDRTQETQYF
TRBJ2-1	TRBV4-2	CASSQDLGAGEQFF
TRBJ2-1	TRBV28	CASSLPGTSGVNEQFF
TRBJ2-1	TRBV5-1	CASSLSGSSYNEQFF
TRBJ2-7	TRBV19	CASSKLAGGSYEQYF
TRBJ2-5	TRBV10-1	CASSDSQETQYF
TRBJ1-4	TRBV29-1	CSVGQGGYEKLFF
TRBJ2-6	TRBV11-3	CASSWGTSGANVLTF